These 14 T cell receptor beta chains were all obtained from the same sample, sequenced in a study of breast tumors, draining lymph nodes, adjacent tissues. Samples came from axillary lymph nodes draining the breast cancer. TCRdb reanalysed the multiplex PCR reads using MiXCR and keeps one entry per CDR3 protein. The sample lists under 110,000 distinct CDR3 sequences; 30% were seen once. The sample consisted of axillary lymph node tissue. The source of these receptors is a female donor with breast cancer. Some clones in this sample may be carry-over from other donors' samples.

This clonotype was counted many times. The rearrangement links TRBV6-6 to TRBJ2-7, with TRBD2 identical over 10 bases. Germline V gives CDR1 MNHNY, CDR2 SVGAGI (reference sequence). This CDR3 comprises 15 residues. Trimming cost V 5 bases and J 4 bases; bases outside gene matches: 8. The CDR3 DNA reads as TGTGCCAGCAGTCCCGTTAGCGGGGGGTCATACGAGCAGTACTTC. Translated, it gives CASSPVSGGSYEQYF.

As regards this clonotype: No conserved phenylalanine or tryptophan is present at the end of the CDR3, so a read error is the likely explanation. This CDR3 reads CASSLTGRDGQYY. In DNA, the CDR3 is TGTGCCAGCAGTCTCACAGGGAGGGACGGGCAGTACTAC. The chain carries TRBV6-5 and TRBJ2-7; tentative D call: TRBD2 (7 bases). This CDR3 contains 13 residues. V lost 5 bases and J 9 bases, leaving 17 bases between the germline ends. Germline CDR1 is MNHEY and CDR2 is SVGAGI.

This clonotype has at least ten counts. V and J are TRBV5-1 and TRBJ1-3; TRBD1 agrees at 9 bases. The CDR3 has 18 amino acids. Germline V CDR1 and CDR2: SGHRS, YFSETQ. Trimming at V came to 0 bases and at J to 4 bases, leaving 11 bases not matched to a gene. CDR3 sequence: CASSLAPTGGKRGNTIYF. The CDR3 nucleotides are TGCGCCAGCAGCTTGGCACCGACAGGGGGAAAGAGGGGAAACACCATATATTTT.

This clonotype appeared many times. With a much larger clone just one base away, this may be a read error. The chain joins TRBV20-1 to TRBJ2-3; D not certain. The germline gives CDR1 DFQATT, CDR2 SNEGSKA (reference sequence). The CDR3 runs to 12 residues. CDR3 residues: CSARRSQDTPYF. The CDR3 DNA reads TGCAGTGCTAGACGAAGCCAAGATACGCCGTATTTT.

This clonotype appeared many times. The chain links TRBV6-5 to TRBJ2-7; D might be TRBD1 (5 bases). CDR1 and CDR2 from the germline V gene are MNHEY and SVGAGI. Deletions cut 2 bases from V and 3 bases from J, with 11 bases between. The CDR3 runs to 14 residues. CDR3 sequence reads: CASSYGWGGYEQYF. Here the CDR3 DNA reads TGTGCCAGCAGTTACGGTTGGGGCGGCTACGAGCAGTACTTC.

Many counts were recorded for this clonotype. This chain uses TRBV6-6 with TRBJ2-5; 12 nucleotides match TRBD2. V shed 2 bases and J 1 base; nucleotides not matched to a gene: 5. This CDR3 comprises 17 residues. Germline CDR1 is MNHNY and CDR2 is SVGAGI (reference sequence). In DNA form, the CDR3 reads TGTGCCAGCAGTTACCGCGGACTAGCGGGGACCCAAGAGACCCAGTACTTC. It is translated as CASSYRGLAGTQETQYF.

This clonotype was observed many times. This sequence may be a read error, since a much larger clone differs from it by one base. The chain carries TRBV7-2 and TRBJ2-3, with TRBD1 as a possible D gene (6 bases). Germline V gene sequence: CDR1 SGHTA, CDR2 FQGNSA. Trimming removed 3 bases from V and 7 bases from J, with 26 bases in between. The CDR3 is made up of 18 amino acids. This chain's CDR3 is CASSFPGGPLVGTHTQYF. In DNA, the CDR3 is TGTGCCAGCAGCTTTCCTGGGGGCCCCCTGGTAGGGACACATACGCAGTATTTT.

Many counts were recorded for this clonotype. CDR3 nucleotides: TGTGCCAGCAGCTTGGCCACAGGGTTATATGGCTACACCTTC. It codes for CASSLATGLYGYTF. This chain uses TRBV7-8 with TRBJ1-2; D perhaps matches TRBD1 (6 bases). The V end lost 3 bases, the J end lost 5 bases, and 13 bases lay between the germline ends. The CDR3 is made up of 14 amino acids. Germline loops: CDR1 SGHVS, CDR2 FQNEAQ.

This clonotype was observed at least ten times. The rearrangement joins TRBV14 to TRBJ2-5, with D perhaps matching TRBD1 (5 bases). The V end lost 0 bases, the J end lost 2 bases, and 13 bases lay between the germline ends. Germline CDR1 is SGHDN and CDR2 is FVKESK. The length of the CDR3 is 16 residues. The CDR3 DNA is TGTGCCAGCAGCCAAGAAGGGGAAGCCCTACAAGAGACCCAGTACTTC. This sequence encodes CASSQEGEALQETQYF.

This clonotype has at least ten counts. The rearrangement uses TRBV11-2 and TRBJ2-2, with D hard to call. CDR3 length equals 13 residues. V lost 5 bases and J 6 bases, leaving 10 bases between the germline ends. Germline V gives CDR1 SGHAT, CDR2 FQNNGV. CDR3 region: CASSQSSAGELFF. CDR3 nucleotides: TGTGCCAGCAGCCAATCGTCAGCCGGGGAGCTGTTTTTT.

This clonotype has ten or more counts. This chain links TRBV28 with TRBJ1-5, with D unclear. The length of the CDR3 is 13 residues. The V and J ends lost 6 bases and 2 bases respectively, with 8 bases between them. Germline V gives CDR1 MDHEN, CDR2 SYDVKM. Here the CDR3 DNA reads TGTGCCAGCAGCCCTTGGGGCAATCAGCCCCAGCATTTT. Protein product: CASSPWGNQPQHF.

This clonotype was seen ten or more times. The V gene is TRBV29-1, the J gene TRBJ1-2; tentative D call: TRBD1 (5 bases). Germline values: CDR1 SQVTM, CDR2 ANQGSEA. With 4 bases removed from V and 1 base from J, the gap between germline ends came to 13 bases. There are 14 residues in the CDR3. CDR3 nucleotide sequence: TGCAGCGTTGGAGGTGGGCAGGGTAACTATGGCTACACCTTC. It yields the protein CSVGGGQGNYGYTF.

This clonotype was seen just once. Compared with germline, one end of the junction differs, possibly owing to a read error. The CDR3 spells CASSLGSAYNSPLYF. The CDR3 DNA sequence: TGTGCCAGCAGCTTAGGAAGCGCATATAATTCACCCCTCTACTTT. The V and J genes are TRBV3-1 and TRBJ1-6; D is ambiguous. The CDR3 loop spans 15 amino acids. CDR1 is LGHDT and CDR2 is YNNKEL in the germline V gene (reference sequence).

J is TRBJ2-4 and V is TRBV5-1; 9 nucleotides agree with TRBD1. CDR1 and CDR2 from the germline V gene are SGHRS and YFSETQ. V shed 3 bases and J 3 bases; nucleotides not matched to a gene: 7. The CDR3 sequence is 16 residues long. The CDR3 nucleotides are TGCGCCAGCAGCTCATACAGGGGGCCGGGCAAAAACATTCAGTACTTC. Its protein is CASSSYRGPGKNIQYF. Looking up the rest from reference TRBV5-1 and TRBJ2-4 gives the full variable domain: KAGVTQTPRYLIKTRGQQVTLSCSPISGHRSVSWYQQTPGQGLQFLFEYFSETQRNKGNFPGRFSGRQFSNSRSEMNVSTLELGDSALYLCASSSYRGPGKNIQYFGAGTRLSVL.